These 6 T cell receptor beta chains share one sample of origin, sequenced in a study of blood T cells in healthy people across ages. The authors ran a second PCR of roughly 6 to 12 cycles using a sample-barcoded 5' primer and a J-beta primer mix. TCRdb re-called the 5' RACE reads with MiXCR, one entry per CDR3 protein. This repertoire shows approximately 800,000 distinct CDR3 sequences, 53% found once; its top ten account for about 38%. Sequencing was performed on blood. The source of these receptors is a man at least 80 years old in good health.

This sequence joins TRBV12-3 or TRBV12-4 and TRBJ1-2; D perhaps matches TRBD1 (5 bases). The CDR3 runs 13 residues. Trimming removed 6 bases from V and 8 bases from J, with 16 bases in between. This CDR3 reads CASRYQERQGYTF. The CDR3 nucleotides are TGTGCCAGCAGGTATCAGGAGCGACAGGGCTACACCTTC.

The V gene is TRBV4-2, the J gene TRBJ2-4; 9 positions match TRBD2. Per germline, CDR1 LGHNA and CDR2 YNFKEQ. With 0 bases clipped from V and 0 bases from J, the junction kept 18 bases outside the gene matches. This CDR3 has 22 residues. CDR3 residues: CASSQDPPTSGSRMIAKNIQYF. The CDR3, as DNA: TGTGCCAGCAGCCAAGACCCACCCACTAGCGGGTCTAGGATGATAGCCAAAAACATTCAGTACTTC.

The rearrangement joins TRBV10-3 to TRBJ1-3; TRBD1 matches 9 bases. CDR3 length: 15 residues. Germline V gene sequence: CDR1 ENHRY, CDR2 SYGVKD. J gave up 3 bases and V 5 bases, and 5 bases lay outside the gene matches. The CDR3 reads CAISSNRGLGNTIYF. CDR3 bases: TGTGCCATCAGTTCCAACAGGGGGCTTGGAAACACCATATATTTT.

This chain joins TRBV7-2 and TRBJ1-2; 12 bases match TRBD1. Trimming cost V 5 bases and J 8 bases; bases outside gene matches: 9. This CDR3 spans 15 amino acids. The germline V gene encodes CDR1 SGHTA and CDR2 FQGNSA. The CDR3 protein is CASSAVGQGAGGYTF. CDR3 bases: TGTGCCAGCAGCGCCGTGGGACAGGGGGCGGGAGGCTACACCTTC.

The CDR3 loop is CASRDHSGGSYNEQFF. CDR3 nucleotide sequence: TGTGCCAGCAGGGATCATAGCGGGGGGTCCTACAATGAGCAGTTCTTC. The gene calls are TRBV27 and TRBJ2-1; 10 nucleotides match TRBD2. Trimming at V came to 6 bases and at J to 1 base, leaving 6 bases not matched to a gene. This CDR3 has 16 amino acids. CDR1 and CDR2 from the germline V gene are MNHEY and SMNVEV (reference sequence).

This clonotype occurred once. The gene calls are TRBV29-1 and TRBJ1-1; 10 bases map to TRBD1. The J segment lost 5 bases and the V segment lost 4 bases, leaving 4 bases of the junction unmatched. The CDR3 has 13 amino acids. Germline CDR1 is SQVTM and CDR2 is ANQGSEA. The CDR3 DNA reads as TGCAGCGTTGCAGGGACAGGGGATACTGAAGCTTTCTTT. Its translation is CSVAGTGDTEAFF.